The clone carrying this T cell receptor beta chain was counted once. The table came from immunoSEQ multiplex PCR; TCRdb's copy has only in-frame clones and leaves some out. Of about 150,000 clones in the sample, about 91% are singletons; the top ten hold approximately 3.1%. These data originate in a study of T cell responses to AZD1222 COVID-19 vaccine. V lost 1 base and J lost 1, with 11 bases in between. This CDR3 is 15 amino acids long. Per germline, CDR1 GTSNPN and CDR2 SVGIG (reference sequence). Sequencing was performed on peripheral blood, taken on day 0 of MenACWY control vaccination. The chain has TRBV30 and TRBJ1-5, with a weak D call TRBD1 (6 bases). The clonotype comes from an adult in good health. The CDR3 region has the DNA TGTGCCTGGAGTGGGGGGACAAGGAGCAATCAGCCCCAGCATTTT. This sequence encodes CAWSGGTRSNQPQHF.